This T cell receptor (beta chain) was recorded in a study of blood T cell repertoires in COVID-19. Background on the study: Spain, Italy and the United States supplied samples that represented acute and convalescent COVID-19. Sources were T cells, B-cell-depleted T cells, or PBMCs; the material itself was cDNA or gDNA.

Per the authors' pipeline: Nucleated cell number was recorded as an estimate derived from reference gene primer amplification. Some clones are missing from TCRdb's copy, which holds only in-frame ones; the method was immunoSEQ multiplex PCR. The DNA was the basis for D and trimming; V, J and clone size are from that table. The sample holds about 250,000 clones; around four fifths are singletons and the top ten take around 8.9%. This CDR3 contains 13 residues. In germline, CDR1 is SGHNT, CDR2 YYREEE (reference sequence). V gave up 8 bases and J gave up 1 base, with 9 bases separating them. What was sequenced was peripheral blood. The V and J genes are TRBV5-4 and TRBJ2-2, with D uncertain. The TCR was taken from a man aged 40-49 years with active or convalescent COVID-19. The CDR3 spells CASYSRNTGELFF. In DNA, the CDR3 is TGTGCCAGTTACTCTAGGAACACCGGGGAGCTGTTTTTT.